Included here is one T cell receptor beta chain sequence, with context. Its antigen remains unknown. The CDR3 sequence is 11 residues long. Germline V gives CDR1 DFQATT, CDR2 SNEGSKA (reference sequence). Trimming took 4 bases from V and 5 from J, leaving 8 bases between them. These data belong to a study of post-analysis software for immune sequencing data. General study results and limits: When patients were compared with controls, four or five TRBV segments were more frequent, TRBV5-6, TRBV5-1 and TRBV20-1 among them. Samples made in the same batch grouped tightly together by F measure. There was significantly lower normalized Chao1 diversity in multiple sclerosis patients than in controls.

Unique molecular identifiers were carried by the TCR beta cDNA libraries. A single record per CDR3 protein comes from TCRdb applying MiXCR to the PCR reads. The sample records about 460,000 distinct CDR3 sequences, around 40% being singletons. This chain links TRBV20-1 with TRBJ2-5; D gene unclear. Sequenced: blood. The receptor was isolated from a girl aged 5-17 years with multiple sclerosis. The CDR3 DNA sequence: TGCAGTGCTACACGTTTGGAGACCCAGTACTTC. Its translation: CSATRLETQYF.